The 16 T cell receptor beta chains presented below share a single source sample, sequenced in a study of identical twins' blood T cells. Via MiXCR, TCRdb re-called the 5' RACE reads, giving one row per CDR3 protein. The sample holds a few hundred thousand distinct CDR3 sequences, 25% to 35% seen once. Sequences were obtained from PBMCs. These receptor sequences come from a woman aged 18-55 years in good health.

This clonotype was seen a few times. This sequence joins TRBV20-1 and TRBJ2-5; 8 bases align to TRBD2. Germline trimming cut 0 bases from V and 2 bases from J; bases unmatched to any gene: 11. Germline loops: CDR1 DFQATT, CDR2 SNEGSKA (reference sequence). This CDR3 has 17 residues. The CDR3 loop reads CSARDGLGTSSQETQYF. The CDR3, as DNA: TGCAGTGCTAGAGATGGGCTCGGGACTAGTTCTCAAGAGACCCAGTACTTC.

The chain has TRBV12-3 or TRBV12-4 and TRBJ1-1, with a weak D call TRBD1 (5 bases). Between the trimmed V and J ends, which lost 2 bases and 5 bases, there was a span of 12 bases. The CDR3 runs to 14 residues. Here the CDR3 reads CASSLSGGGTEAFF. CDR3 bases: TGTGCCAGCAGTTTAAGCGGGGGTGGGACTGAAGCTTTCTTT.

The sample holds many counts of this clonotype. The chain employs TRBV20-1 and TRBJ2-1; D gene ambiguous. CDR3 size: 10 residues. Trimming pared 3 bases from V and 8 bases from J, leaving 5 bases between. Germline V lookup: CDR1 DFQATT, CDR2 SNEGSKA (reference sequence). DNA of the CDR3: TGCAGTGCTAGTGGGGATGAGCAGTTCTTC. Its protein product is CSASGDEQFF.

This clonotype has more than one count but fewer than ten. This could be a read error, since a much larger clone is one nucleotide away. The chain couples TRBV18 to TRBJ1-1; D remains ambiguous. The CDR3 runs 17 residues. Trimming took 6 bases from V and 4 from J, leaving 24 bases between them. Germline values: CDR1 KGHSH, CDR2 LQKENI. CDR3 in amino acids: CASSQSQYKRVSTEAFF. In DNA, the CDR3 is TGTGCCAGCTCCCAGTCCCAATACAAAAGAGTGAGCACTGAAGCTTTCTTT.

This clonotype came up many times. This rearrangement joins TRBV28 to TRBJ1-6; 7 nucleotides match TRBD1. V dropped 8 bases and J dropped 8; count of bases not matched to a gene: 9. CDR1 and CDR2 (germline): MDHEN, SYDVKM. The CDR3 has 14 amino acids. This CDR3 is CASCPGQNYSPLHF. The CDR3 region has the DNA TGTGCCAGCTGCCCGGGACAGAATTATTCACCCCTCCACTTT.

This clonotype was detected once. A read error may account for a junction end that differs from germline. The chain combines TRBV5-6 with TRBJ1-2, with D uncertain. Germline loops: CDR1 SGHDT, CDR2 YYEEEE. The CDR3 has 14 residues. The CDR3 spells CAGRPGATNYGYTF. In nucleotides, the CDR3 is TGTGCCGGCAGACCGGGAGCTACCAACTATGGCTACACCTTC.

The rearrangement uses TRBV5-1 and TRBJ1-2; a possible D gene is TRBD1 (6 bases). Germline V gene data show CDR1 as SGHRS and CDR2 as YFSETQ. The CDR3 loop spans 18 amino acids. V gave up 5 bases and J gave up 4 bases, with 27 bases separating them. CDR3 sequence (DNA): TGCGCCAGCAGTCGCCGGGACAAGCCGTTGTCCCACCTCTATGGCTACACCTTC. Its protein is CASSRRDKPLSHLYGYTF.

This clonotype was counted only a few times. V is TRBV20-1 and J is TRBJ2-1; 10 nucleotides match TRBD2. The length of the CDR3 is 15 residues. The germline CDR1 and CDR2 sequences are DFQATT and SNEGSKA (reference sequence). After removal of 6 bases from V and 10 bases from J, the junction contained 15 bases not matched to a gene. This CDR3 reads CSAQWGSGGAYEQFF. Here the CDR3 DNA reads TGCAGTGCCCAGTGGGGAAGCGGGGGGGCATACGAGCAGTTCTTC.

This clonotype has at least ten counts. The chain uses TRBV12-3 or TRBV12-4 and TRBJ1-1; perhaps TRBD1 as D (6 bases). With 2 bases removed from V and 0 bases from J, the gap between germline ends came to 7 bases. The CDR3 consists of 14 residues. The DNA for the CDR3 is TGTGCCAGCAGTTTAAGACAGGTGAACACTGAAGCTTTCTTT. As protein: CASSLRQVNTEAFF.

This clonotype has at least ten counts. The CDR3 is CSVKFRNTEAFF. The CDR3 DNA reads TGCAGCGTTAAATTCCGGAACACTGAAGCTTTCTTT. J is TRBJ1-1 and V is TRBV29-1, with no clear D. Looked up from germline, CDR1 is SQVTM and CDR2 is ANQGSEA. The CDR3 is 12 amino acids. The germline V and J ends were trimmed by 5 bases and 1 base, with 8 bases remaining between them.

This rearrangement joins TRBV4-2 to TRBJ2-1; D not certain. The CDR3 runs 15 residues. Germline loops: CDR1 LGHNA, CDR2 YNFKEQ. Trimming took off 0 bases at V and 0 bases at J, with 6 bases between the two ends. CDR3 region: CASSQDSGSYNEQFF. In nucleotides, the CDR3 is TGTGCCAGCAGCCAAGATTCGGGCTCCTACAATGAGCAGTTCTTC.

The genes are TRBV29-1 and TRBJ1-1; D might be TRBD1 (5 bases). From germline, CDR1 is SQVTM and CDR2 ANQGSEA. There are 11 residues in the CDR3. Trimming shortened V by 7 bases and J by 4 bases, and 10 bases separated the two germline ends. CDR3 sequence (DNA): TGCAGCGGGGGGATTTTCACTGAAGCTTTCTTT. It encodes CSGGIFTEAFF.

This clonotype was recorded a few times. CDR3 DNA sequence: TGTGCCAGCAGTTACTCTTCGGGACAGAACTACGAGCAGTACTTC. Encoded protein: CASSYSSGQNYEQYF. The V and J genes are TRBV6-6 and TRBJ2-7; 7 bases are shared with TRBD1. The CDR3 spans 15 residues. V shed 0 bases, J shed 3 bases, and the junction held 5 bases outside the gene matches. Looked up from germline, CDR1 is MNHNY and CDR2 is SVGAGI (reference sequence).

V is TRBV5-1 and J is TRBJ2-2; a possible D gene is TRBD2 (6 bases). Trimming removed 4 bases at V and 6 bases at J, with 16 bases between. The germline V gene has CDR1 SGHRS and CDR2 YFSETQ. The CDR3 consists of 15 residues. The chain's CDR3 is CASSAGMTRSGELFF. The CDR3 bases are TGCGCCAGCAGCGCGGGAATGACTAGGTCCGGGGAGCTGTTTTTT.

A few counts support this clonotype. The chain couples TRBV7-8 to TRBJ1-5, with D possibly matching TRBD1 (5 bases). Germline assignment: CDR1 SGHVS and CDR2 FQNEAQ. The V end was cut by 7 bases, the J end by 6 bases, with 19 bases between. This CDR3 has 15 residues. CDR3 DNA: TGTGCCAGCAACCCTCAGGGTACCCTCCGTCAGCCCCAGCATTTT. Protein: CASNPQGTLRQPQHF.

The chain recombines TRBV20-1 with TRBJ1-2; unclear D gene. The CDR3 has 11 residues. Germline V gene sequence: CDR1 DFQATT, CDR2 SNEGSKA (reference sequence). V dropped 5 bases and J dropped 4 bases, with 8 bases sitting between them. The CDR3: CSAQDGYGYTF. CDR3 bases: TGCAGTGCTCAGGACGGCTATGGCTACACCTTC.